The rows below give T cell receptor beta chains drawn from one sample of a study of PD-1 blockade in classical Hodgkin lymphoma. Profiling relied on immunoSEQ multiplex PCR, and the TCRdb table lists in-frame clones only, not all of them. The sample consists of 75,000 to 100,000 clones, around 93% of them appearing once. Sequenced here: peripheral blood mononuclear cells (PBMCs), sampled before the fourth cycle of nivolumab. The origin of the receptors is a human donor with classical Hodgkin lymphoma. CDR3s include the opening cysteine and the closing phenylalanine or tryptophan. Fields, in order: J gene, clone size, D gene, V gene, CDR3 DNA, CDR3 protein. A D gene is named only where the DNA matches it firmly. A clone size is listed for some rows: how often the clone was seen (once, few, many), or a class if it is expanded.

TRBJ2-7	NA	NA	TRBV7-2	TGTGCCAGCAGCTTAAACACGTACGAGCAGTACTTC	CASSLNTYEQYF
TRBJ2-7	NA	TRBD1	TRBV18	TGTGCCAGCTCGGACAGGGACAGGGGCGCCTACGAGCAGTACTTC	CASSDRDRGAYEQYF
TRBJ2-7	NA	TRBD1	TRBV29-1	TGCAGCGTCCCGGGACAGGGGGCCTACGAGCAGTACTTC	CSVPGQGAYEQYF
TRBJ2-7	NA	NA	TRBV5-4	TGTGCCAGCAGCTTCAGACTACCACTAGGGAAGCAGTACTTC	CASSFRLPLGKQYF
TRBJ1-5	NA	NA	TRBV6-4	TGTGCCAGCAGTGCAGGGCAGGGGCAGCCCCAGCATTTT	CASSAGQGQPQHF
TRBJ1-1	few	NA	TRBV13	TGTGCCAGCAGCTCTGGAGTCATGAACACTGAAGCTTTCTTT	CASSSGVMNTEAFF
TRBJ2-5	NA	NA	TRBV29-1	TGCAGCGTGGCAGACACAGGTCATGAGGCCCAGTACTTC	CSVADTGHEAQYF
TRBJ1-4	NA	NA	TRBV11-2	TGTGCCAGCAGCAACACAGGATCCCTTCCCCTGGGGAAACTGTTTTTT	CASSNTGSLPLGKLFF
TRBJ2-1	NA	NA	TRBV11-2	TGTGCCAGCAGCCGGAACCCCTTAACAGGAATCCCATCGGCCAGGGAGCAGTTCTTC	CASSRNPLTGIPSAREQFF
TRBJ1-1	NA	TRBD1	TRBV27	TGTGCCAGCAGTCCTCGGACAGGGGGCAATAGGGGCACTGAAGCTTTCTTT	CASSPRTGGNRGTEAFF
TRBJ2-1	NA	NA	TRBV6-1	TGTGCCAGCAGTGAAGCACCGGGTGGCTACAATGAGCAGTTCTTC	CASSEAPGGYNEQFF
TRBJ1-1	NA	NA	TRBV6-6	TGTGCCAGCAGTTACGGTCCCGGGAGGGCTGAAGCTTTCTTT	CASSYGPGRAEAFF
TRBJ2-7	NA	NA	TRBV5-1	TGCGCCAGCAGCTTGGTTGGCCTCTCCTACGAGCAGTACTTC	CASSLVGLSYEQYF
TRBJ2-1	NA	NA	TRBV5-1	TGCGCCAGCAGCTTGGCTTACAATGAGCAGTTCTTC	CASSLAYNEQFF
TRBJ2-1	NA	TRBD2	TRBV28	TGTGCCAGCAAAACAACCCTGACTAGCGGCAATGAGCAGTTCTTC	CASKTTLTSGNEQFF
TRBJ2-7	NA	TRBD2	TRBV27	TGTGCCAGCAGTCTGGGGGCTAGCGGGAGTCGGGAGCAGTACTTC	CASSLGASGSREQYF
TRBJ2-7	NA	NA	TRBV7-9	TGTGCCAGCAGCTTACCAGGGCGAAGCTACGAGCAGTACTTC	CASSLPGRSYEQYF
TRBJ2-1	NA	NA	TRBV28	TGTGCCAGCAGTTTATTCGGGGTAGCGGCCAATGAGCAGTTCTTC	CASSLFGVAANEQFF
TRBJ2-2	NA	TRBD2	TRBV9	TGTGCCAGCAGCGCTAGCGGGAGGACCAACACCGGGGAGCTGTTTTTT	CASSASGRTNTGELFF
TRBJ1-2	NA	TRBD1	TRBV6-1	TGTGCCAGCAGGTCCGGGACAGAGGCTAACTATGGCTACACCTTC	CASRSGTEANYGYTF
TRBJ2-7	NA	NA	TRBV6-7	TGTGCCAGCAGTTTCGGGGATACCTACGAGCAGTACTTC	CASSFGDTYEQYF
TRBJ2-1	once	TRBD2	TRBV28	TGTGCCAGCAGTTTATTTCCGGGAGGGCCAGGGAATGAGCAGTTCTTC	CASSLFPGGPGNEQFF
TRBJ2-7	NA	NA	TRBV2	TGTGCCAGCAGGGGGGCAGGGACCGACTTC	CASRGAGTDF
TRBJ2-2	NA	NA	TRBV10-1	TGCGCCAGCTATGGACAGATCACCGGGGAGCTGTTTTTT	CASYGQITGELFF
TRBJ1-5	NA	NA	TRBV5-1	TGCGCCAGCAGCACGGACGGGGGTAGAGACCAGCCCCAGCATTTT	CASSTDGGRDQPQHF
TRBJ2-5	few	NA	TRBV5-4	TGTGCCAGCAGCTTGACTGATTCGGGTCAAGAGACCCAGTACTTC	CASSLTDSGQETQYF
TRBJ2-7	NA	NA	TRBV5-1	TGCGCCAGCAGCTATGGACAGTACGAGCAGTACTTC	CASSYGQYEQYF
TRBJ2-7	once	NA	TRBV5-4	TGTGCCAGCAGCTTGGGACAGGACCCATACTACGAGCAGTACTTC	CASSLGQDPYYEQYF
TRBJ2-5	NA	NA	TRBV11-2	TGTGCCAGCAGCCAACCATCGGGTGAGACCCAGTACTTC	CASSQPSGETQYF
TRBJ2-7	few	TRBD1	TRBV7-9	TGTGCCAGCAGCTTAGCGGGGACAGGAGGGAACGAGCAGTACTTC	CASSLAGTGGNEQYF
TRBJ2-5	NA	TRBD1	TRBV18	TGTGCCAGCTCACCGACAGGGGGCCGGGAGACCCAGTACTTC	CASSPTGGRETQYF
TRBJ2-3	NA	NA	TRBV27	TGTGCCAGCAGTTCATCCAGGGGGGGCACAGATACGCAGTATTTT	CASSSSRGGTDTQYF
TRBJ2-1	NA	NA	TRBV9	TGTGCCAGCAGCGTAGACGCAGCGGATAGTTACAATGAGCAGTTCTTC	CASSVDAADSYNEQFF
TRBJ2-1	NA	TRBD1	TRBV27	TGTGCCAGCAGACCGACAGGGAACTACAATGAGCAGTTCTTC	CASRPTGNYNEQFF
TRBJ2-7	NA	TRBD2	TRBV19	TGTGCCAGTAACCCACTAGCGGGAGTTGGGTACGAGCAGTACTTC	CASNPLAGVGYEQYF
TRBJ1-4	NA	NA	TRBV5-1	TGCGCCAGCAGCTTGGGGTCACAGGGTTGGAATGAAAAACTGTTTTTT	CASSLGSQGWNEKLFF
TRBJ1-1	NA	TRBD1	TRBV6-5	TGTGCCAGCAGTAGGGGACAGGTACACACTGAAGCTTTCTTT	CASSRGQVHTEAFF
TRBJ2-1	NA	NA	TRBV19	TGTGCCAGTAGTATGGGGAACCTCCCTGAGCAGTTCTTC	CASSMGNLPEQFF
TRBJ1-1	NA	TRBD1	TRBV30	TGTGCCTGGAGGGGGACAGAAGATGAAGCTTTCTTT	CAWRGTEDEAFF
TRBJ1-3	NA	NA	TRBV28	TGTGCCAGCAGTTTACGAACAGGGCAGGGTTCTACCATATATTTT	CASSLRTGQGSTIYF
TRBJ2-5	NA	TRBD2	TRBV7-2	TGTGCCAGCAGCTTAGGGGCGGGAGGGGGTCAAGAGACCCAGTACTTC	CASSLGAGGGQETQYF
TRBJ2-1	NA	NA	TRBV5-4	TGTGCCAGCAGCTTGGACATTGGAGGCAATGAGCAGTTCTTC	CASSLDIGGNEQFF
TRBJ1-1	NA	TRBD1	TRBV5-1	TGCGCCAGCAGCTTTTCGGGACAGGGGACTCTTGAAGCTTTCTTT	CASSFSGQGTLEAFF
TRBJ2-3	NA	NA	TRBV28	TGTGCCAGCAGTTCCGCCAACCTAGAGGTGAGGGCAGATACGCAGTATTTT	CASSSANLEVRADTQYF
TRBJ2-1	NA	NA	TRBV27	TGTGCCAGCATTAGGTCCAGTGAGCAGTTCTTC	CASIRSSEQFF
TRBJ2-7	NA	NA	TRBV19	TGTGCCAGTAGTGTTACTAGTACCAGCACCTACGAGCAGTACTTC	CASSVTSTSTYEQYF
TRBJ2-1	NA	TRBD2	TRBV5-1	TGCGCCAGCAGCTTGGAGGGCACTAGCGGGGGGAATGAGCAGTTCTTC	CASSLEGTSGGNEQFF
TRBJ2-2	once	NA	TRBV2	TGTGCCAGCAGTGAAGCTCTAAGGACCGGGGAGCTGTTTTTT	CASSEALRTGELFF
TRBJ1-2	NA	NA	TRBV6-6	TGTGCCAGCAGGACCCGGGACAAGGAGGGCTATGGCTACACCTTC	CASRTRDKEGYGYTF